This TCR beta chain emerged from a study of radiotherapy plus CTLA-4 blockade in lung cancer. Assay used: immunoSEQ multiplex PCR; TCRdb lists only in-frame clones, some missing. Of around 70,000 clones in the sample, about four fifths were seen once. The CDR3 contains 15 residues. Germline V gene sequence: CDR1 MNHNY, CDR2 SVGAGI (reference sequence). The TCR originated in a human donor with non-small cell lung cancer who had a partial response to radiotherapy plus ipilimumab. The chain is built from TRBV6-6 and TRBJ2-5; 10 bases agree with TRBD1. The better agreement between TRBJ2-7 and the DNA end casts doubt on the J call. The specimen was peripheral blood, collected from a patient treated with radiotherapy plus ipilimumab. Here the CDR3 reads CASSDPDRGTYEQYF. CDR3 sequence (DNA): TGTGCCAGCAGCGACCCGGACAGGGGGACCTACGAGCAGTACTTC.